This entry concerns a single TCR beta chain. Its antigen is undetermined. This record belongs to a study of cytomegalovirus exposure and HLA in healthy donors. Study-level results: The study labeled around 160 TCR beta chains cytomegalovirus-associated.

The PCR was carried out with 60 Vbeta primers and 13 Jbeta primers. Measured with immunoSEQ multiplex PCR; TCRdb has only the in-frame clones, and not every one. Among 100,000 to 150,000 clones listed, about 78% were seen once. The sample taken for sequencing was PBMCs. The clonotype comes from a female donor in good health and CMV-seronegative.

The CDR3 here is CASSLTGAGGGYTF. The DNA for the CDR3 is TGTGCCAGCAGCTTAACTGGGGCAGGGGGCGGCTACACCTTC. This rearrangement joins TRBV7-3 to TRBJ1-2; 8 bases are shared with TRBD1. The CDR3 has 14 residues. The ends lost 0 bases at V and 8 bases at J; junction bases unmatched: 5. Germline CDR1 is SGHTA and CDR2 is FQGTGA.